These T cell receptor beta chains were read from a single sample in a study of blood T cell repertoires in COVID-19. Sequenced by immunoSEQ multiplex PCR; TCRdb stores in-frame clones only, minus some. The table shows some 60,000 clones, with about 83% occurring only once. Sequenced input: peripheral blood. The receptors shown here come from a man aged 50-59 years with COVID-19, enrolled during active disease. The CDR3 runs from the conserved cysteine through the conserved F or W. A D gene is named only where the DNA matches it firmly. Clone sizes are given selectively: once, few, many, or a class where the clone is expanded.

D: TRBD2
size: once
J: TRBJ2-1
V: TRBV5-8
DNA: TGTGCCAGCAGCCATTGGACTAGCGGAGAGCAGTTCTTC
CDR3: CASSHWTSGEQFF

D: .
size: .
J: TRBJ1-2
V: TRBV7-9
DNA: TGTGCCAGCGAGAATTTCTATGGCTACACCTTC
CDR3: CASENFYGYTF

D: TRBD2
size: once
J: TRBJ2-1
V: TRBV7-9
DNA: TGTGCCACCCCATGGGAGGGTGTCTTCAATGAGCAGTTCTTC
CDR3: CATPWEGVFNEQFF

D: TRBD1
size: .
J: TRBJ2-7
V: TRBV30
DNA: TGTGCCTGGAGTACAGGGGTCGGGTCCTACGAGCAGTACTTC
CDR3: CAWSTGVGSYEQYF

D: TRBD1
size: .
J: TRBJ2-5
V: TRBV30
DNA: TGTGCCTGGAGTGTACAGGGACAGTCCCAAGAGACCCAGTACTTC
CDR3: CAWSVQGQSQETQYF

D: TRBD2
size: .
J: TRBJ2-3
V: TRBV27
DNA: TGTGCCAGCAGTTTCCCGGGAGGGGCGTCGGATACGCAGTATTTT
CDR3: CASSFPGGASDTQYF

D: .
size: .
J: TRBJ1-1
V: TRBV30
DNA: TGTGCCTGGAGTGCCGGAGTCATGAACACTGAAGCTTTCTTT
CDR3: CAWSAGVMNTEAFF

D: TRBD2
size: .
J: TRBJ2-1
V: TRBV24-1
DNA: TGTGCCACCAGTGTAGCGGGAGGAGGCGGTGAGCAGTTCTTC
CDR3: CATSVAGGGGEQFF

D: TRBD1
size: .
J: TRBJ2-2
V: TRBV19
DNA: TGTGCCAGCAAACTGGGACAGGGGTTAGGCGGGGAGCTGTTTTTT
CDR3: CASKLGQGLGGELFF

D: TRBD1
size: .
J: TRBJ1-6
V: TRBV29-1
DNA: TGCAGCGTTGGGGACAGGGATTCACCCCTCCACTTT
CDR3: CSVGDRDSPLHF

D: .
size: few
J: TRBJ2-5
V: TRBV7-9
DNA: TGTGCCAGCAGCTTAGGAGGACAAGAGACCCAGTACTTC
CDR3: CASSLGGQETQYF

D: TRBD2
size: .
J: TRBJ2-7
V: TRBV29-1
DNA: TGCAGCGTTGCTCTAGCGGGAGGAGGCTACGAGCAGTACTTC
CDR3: CSVALAGGGYEQYF

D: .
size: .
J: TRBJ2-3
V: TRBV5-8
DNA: TGTGCCAGCAGCTTGTATCGGTCTGCAGATACGCAGTATTTT
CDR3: CASSLYRSADTQYF

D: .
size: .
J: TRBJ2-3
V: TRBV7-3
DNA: TGTGCCAGCAGCCCCGGGGACTGGGGTCCGGCAGATACGCAGTATTTT
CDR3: CASSPGDWGPADTQYF

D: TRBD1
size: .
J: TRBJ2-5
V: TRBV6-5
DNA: TGTGCCAGCAGTTCAAGACAGGGTTCAGAGACCCAGTACTTC
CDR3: CASSSRQGSETQYF

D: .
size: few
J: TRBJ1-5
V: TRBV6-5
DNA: TGTGCCAGCAGTTACGCCGGGACATATCAGCCCCAGCATTTT
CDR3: CASSYAGTYQPQHF

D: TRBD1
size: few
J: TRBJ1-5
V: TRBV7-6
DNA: TGTGCCAGCAGCCGAGGACAGGGAGGCAATCAGCCCCAGCATTTT
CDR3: CASSRGQGGNQPQHF

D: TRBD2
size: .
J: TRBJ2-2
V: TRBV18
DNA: TGTGCCAGCTCACCGGGCGGGAGTTACACCGGGGAGCTGTTTTTT
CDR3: CASSPGGSYTGELFF

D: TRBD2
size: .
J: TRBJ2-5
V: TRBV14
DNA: TGTGCCAGCAGCCAAGACCTTAGGACTAGCGGATTCCAAGAGACCCAGTACTTC
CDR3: CASSQDLRTSGFQETQYF

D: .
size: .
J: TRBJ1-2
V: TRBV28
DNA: TGTGCCAGCGGGGGGGGTGTTTATGGCTACACCTTC
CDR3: CASGGGVYGYTF

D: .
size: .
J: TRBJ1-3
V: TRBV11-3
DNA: TGTGCCAGCAGCTTTAGAGCGGGGGTAGTCCGAGGAACTGGAAACACCATATATTTT
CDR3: CASSFRAGVVRGTGNTIYF

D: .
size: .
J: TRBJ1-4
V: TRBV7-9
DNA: TGTGCCAGCAGCCCGGGGGGGTCCCCCCTTTCAACTAATGAAAAACTGTTTTTT
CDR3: CASSPGGSPLSTNEKLFF

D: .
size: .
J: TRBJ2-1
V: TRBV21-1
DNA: TGTGCCAGCAGCCCCCGCAGGGGAAATGAGCAGTTCTTC
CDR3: CASSPRRGNEQFF

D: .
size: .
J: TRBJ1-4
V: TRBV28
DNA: TGTGCCAGCAGTTTATCTCTTGGTGTAGGGGTCCCTAATGAAAAACTGTTTTTT
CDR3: CASSLSLGVGVPNEKLFF

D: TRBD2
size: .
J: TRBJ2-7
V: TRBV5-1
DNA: TGCGCCAGCAGCACCGGGACTAGCGGGCCTTACGAGCAGTACTTC
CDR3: CASSTGTSGPYEQYF

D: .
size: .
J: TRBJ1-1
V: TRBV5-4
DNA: TGTGCCAGCAGTAAGAACACTGAAGCTTTCTTT
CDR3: CASSKNTEAFF

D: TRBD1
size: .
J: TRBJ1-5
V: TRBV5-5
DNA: TGTGCCAGCAGCTTGGAGGGTCGAGGGGGCTATAGCCAGCCCCAGCATTTT
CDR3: CASSLEGRGGYSQPQHF

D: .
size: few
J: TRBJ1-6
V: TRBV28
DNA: TGTGCCAGCAGTTTAATTCAGACACGTAATAATTCACCCCTCCACTTT
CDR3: CASSLIQTRNNSPLHF

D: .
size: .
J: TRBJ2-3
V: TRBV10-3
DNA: TGTGCCATCAGTGAGTCAGGAAGACAGGGCACAGATACGCAGTATTTT
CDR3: CAISESGRQGTDTQYF

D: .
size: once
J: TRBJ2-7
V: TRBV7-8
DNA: TGTGCCAGCAGCTTAGCGGGGGGTTACGAGCAGTACTTC
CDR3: CASSLAGGYEQYF

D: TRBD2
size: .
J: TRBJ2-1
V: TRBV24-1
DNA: TGTGCCACCAGTGACTCCACCCCGGGACTAGCGGGAGGGTTCAATGAGCAGTTCTTC
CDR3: CATSDSTPGLAGGFNEQFF

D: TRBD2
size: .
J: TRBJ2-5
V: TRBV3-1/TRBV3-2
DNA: TGTGCCAGCAGCCGTACTAGCGGGAGGGCCTATAAGACCCAGTACTTC
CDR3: CASSRTSGRAYKTQYF

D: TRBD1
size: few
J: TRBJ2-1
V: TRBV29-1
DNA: TGCAGCGTTCCACGACAGGGCGATCGCAATGAGCTGTTCTTC
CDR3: CSVPRQGDRNELFF

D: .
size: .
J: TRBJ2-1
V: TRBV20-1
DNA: TGCAGTGCTAGTACAGCTTGGAATGAGCAGTTCTTC
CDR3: CSASTAWNEQFF

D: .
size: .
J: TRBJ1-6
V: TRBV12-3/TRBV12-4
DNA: TGTGCCAGCAGTTTTTTGAGGAATTCACCCCTCCACTTT
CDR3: CASSFLRNSPLHF

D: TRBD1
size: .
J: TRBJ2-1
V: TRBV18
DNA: TGTGCCAGCTCACCCTTTACAGGGGACAATGAGCAGTTCTTC
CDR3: CASSPFTGDNEQFF

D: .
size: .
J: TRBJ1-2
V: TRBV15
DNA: TGTGCCACCAGCAGCTCGGGACACGGAGTATCTGGCTACACCTTC
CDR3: CATSSSGHGVSGYTF

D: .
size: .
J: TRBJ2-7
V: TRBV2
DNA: TGTGCCAGCAGTGTGGGTCCCAGGGGCGCGTCCTACGAGCAGTACTTC
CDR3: CASSVGPRGASYEQYF

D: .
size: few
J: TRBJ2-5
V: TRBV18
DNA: TGTGCCAGCTCACCAGGACTAAAAGAGACCCAGTACTTC
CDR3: CASSPGLKETQYF

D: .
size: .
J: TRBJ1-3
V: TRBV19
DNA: TGTGCCACCATAGGTTGGAGGAGCTCTGGAAACACCATATATTTT
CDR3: CATIGWRSSGNTIYF

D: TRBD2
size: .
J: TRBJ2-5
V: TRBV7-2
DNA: TGTGCCAGCAGCTCATCAGCGGGATCGTTTCACCAGTACTTC
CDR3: CASSSSAGSFHQYF

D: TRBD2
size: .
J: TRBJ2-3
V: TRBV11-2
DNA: TGTGCCAGCAGCTTATTGGGTAGCGGGACGCACGGGGATACGCAGTATTTT
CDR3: CASSLLGSGTHGDTQYF

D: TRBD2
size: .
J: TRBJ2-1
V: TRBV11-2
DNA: TGTGCCAGCAGCTTAGGGACGGGAGGAGAGCAGTTCTTC
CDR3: CASSLGTGGEQFF

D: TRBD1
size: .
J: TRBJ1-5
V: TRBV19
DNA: TGTGCCAGTAGTAGGACAGGGGGCAACCATCAGCCCCAGCATTTT
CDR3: CASSRTGGNHQPQHF

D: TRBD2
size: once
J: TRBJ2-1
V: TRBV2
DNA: TGTGCCAGCAGTTTAGCGGGAGAGGACGAGCAGTTCTTC
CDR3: CASSLAGEDEQFF

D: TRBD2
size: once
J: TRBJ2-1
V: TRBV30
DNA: TGTGCCTGGAGTTATGGGAGGGCCCCTGGTGAGCAGTTCTTC
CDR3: CAWSYGRAPGEQFF

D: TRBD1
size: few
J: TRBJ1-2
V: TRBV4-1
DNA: TGCGCCAGCAGCCAAGCAGGACAGGGATATGGCTACACCTTC
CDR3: CASSQAGQGYGYTF

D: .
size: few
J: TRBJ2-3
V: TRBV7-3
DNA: TGTGCCAGCAGCCAGAGCGGGCGTAGCACAGATACGCAGTATTTT
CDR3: CASSQSGRSTDTQYF

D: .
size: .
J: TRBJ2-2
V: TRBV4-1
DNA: TGCGCCAGCAGCCTCCAGGCGAGAGCGAACACCGGGGAGCTGTTTTTT
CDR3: CASSLQARANTGELFF

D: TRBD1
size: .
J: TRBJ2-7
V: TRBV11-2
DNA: TGTGCCAGCAGCTTAGTCGAGACAGGGTCCTACGAGCAGTACTTC
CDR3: CASSLVETGSYEQYF

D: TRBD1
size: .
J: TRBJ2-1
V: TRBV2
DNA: TGTGCCAGCAACCTACAGGGGGATGAGCAGTTCTTC
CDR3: CASNLQGDEQFF

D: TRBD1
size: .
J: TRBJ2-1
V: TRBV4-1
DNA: TGCGCCAGCAGCCGGACAGGGGACAATGAGCAGTTCTTC
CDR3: CASSRTGDNEQFF